The clone carrying this TCR beta chain was found many times. Its antigen is unknown. Trimming stripped 1 base from V and 8 bases from J, with 13 bases between. Germline CDR1 SGHRS, CDR2 YFSETQ. The CDR3 contains 14 residues. This entry belongs to a study of T cells after yellow fever vaccination. Via MiXCR, TCRdb re-called the 5' RACE reads, giving one row per CDR3 protein. The sample records about 130,000 distinct CDR3 sequences, 6.5% to 8% being singletons. Findings of the study overall: Among all clonotypes, a small share was observed in both CD4 and CD8 compartments.

This sequence originates from a man between 18 and 29 years old who received the YFV17D yellow fever vaccine. V and J are TRBV5-1 and TRBJ2-4; weak D call: TRBD1 (7 bases). Source: CD4+ T cells sorted from PBMCs, taken around 10 days after the first yellow fever vaccination. CDR3 in amino acids: CASSLTGEVDIQYF. The CDR3 DNA reads TGCGCCAGCAGCTTGACAGGGGAGGTTGACATTCAGTACTTC.